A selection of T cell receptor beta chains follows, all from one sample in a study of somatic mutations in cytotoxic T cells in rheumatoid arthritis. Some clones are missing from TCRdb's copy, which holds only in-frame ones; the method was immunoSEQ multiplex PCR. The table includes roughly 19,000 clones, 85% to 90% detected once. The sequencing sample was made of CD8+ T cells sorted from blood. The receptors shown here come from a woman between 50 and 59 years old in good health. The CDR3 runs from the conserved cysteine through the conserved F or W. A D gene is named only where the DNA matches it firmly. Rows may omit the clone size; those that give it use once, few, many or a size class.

cdr3_nt: TGTGCCAGCAGCTTGGGAACGGATGGCTACACCTTC
cdr3_aa: CASSLGTDGYTF
d_call: NA
cdr3_length: 12
j_call: TRBJ1-2
v_call: TRBV7-9
clone_size: NA

cdr3_nt: TGTGCCAGCAGCGGGACGGACTTTGTCAATCAGCCCCAGCATTTT
cdr3_aa: CASSGTDFVNQPQHF
d_call: NA
cdr3_length: 15
j_call: TRBJ1-5
v_call: TRBV2
clone_size: few

cdr3_nt: TGTGCCAGCAGCTTAGCGCTCGGGGATCTCTATGGCTACACCTTC
cdr3_aa: CASSLALGDLYGYTF
d_call: NA
cdr3_length: 15
j_call: TRBJ1-2
v_call: TRBV7-2
clone_size: NA

cdr3_nt: TGTGCCAGTAGTCCCGGGGCCTCCTACGAGCAGTACTTC
cdr3_aa: CASSPGASYEQYF
d_call: NA
cdr3_length: 13
j_call: TRBJ2-7
v_call: TRBV19
clone_size: NA

cdr3_nt: TGTGCCAGCAGTTACTCGGATTTCTACAGTAATGAAAAACTGTTTTTT
cdr3_aa: CASSYSDFYSNEKLFF
d_call: NA
cdr3_length: 16
j_call: TRBJ1-4
v_call: TRBV6-5
clone_size: NA

cdr3_nt: TGTGCCAGCAGCTTTACAGGTAGCGGGGGGCGCGATGAGCAGTTCTTC
cdr3_aa: CASSFTGSGGRDEQFF
d_call: TRBD2
cdr3_length: 16
j_call: TRBJ2-1
v_call: TRBV11-2
clone_size: NA

cdr3_nt: TGTGCCAGCAGCCAACAGGAGAACTATGGCTACACCTTC
cdr3_aa: CASSQQENYGYTF
d_call: NA
cdr3_length: 13
j_call: TRBJ1-2
v_call: TRBV5-4
clone_size: NA

cdr3_nt: TGTGCCAGCAGTTTGGTGGAGACGTCTGAAGCTTTCTTT
cdr3_aa: CASSLVETSEAFF
d_call: NA
cdr3_length: 13
j_call: TRBJ1-1
v_call: TRBV27
clone_size: NA

cdr3_nt: TGCGCCAGCAGCCAAGTGACAGGGAACCCTACGACCTACAATGAGCAGTTCTTC
cdr3_aa: CASSQVTGNPTTYNEQFF
d_call: TRBD1
cdr3_length: 18
j_call: TRBJ2-1
v_call: TRBV4-1
clone_size: NA

cdr3_nt: TGTGCCAGCAGCTTAGAACCTAAGGGACAGGCATTTGGTGGCTACACCTTC
cdr3_aa: CASSLEPKGQAFGGYTF
d_call: TRBD1
cdr3_length: 17
j_call: TRBJ1-2
v_call: TRBV11-2
clone_size: NA

cdr3_nt: TGTGCCAGCAGCTGGGGGGGACTCAACAATGAGCAGTTCTTC
cdr3_aa: CASSWGGLNNEQFF
d_call: TRBD2
cdr3_length: 14
j_call: TRBJ2-1
v_call: TRBV5-4
clone_size: NA

cdr3_nt: TGTGCCAGCAGCTTGGAGGTAGCGGGGGGAGATACCGGGGAGCTGTTTTTT
cdr3_aa: CASSLEVAGGDTGELFF
d_call: TRBD2
cdr3_length: 17
j_call: TRBJ2-2
v_call: TRBV5-6
clone_size: NA

cdr3_nt: TGTGCCAGCAGAGAGCCTCGGGGGGCGGGAGATACGCAGTATTTT
cdr3_aa: CASREPRGAGDTQYF
d_call: NA
cdr3_length: 15
j_call: TRBJ2-3
v_call: TRBV7-2
clone_size: NA

cdr3_nt: TGTGCCAGCAGTTCCGGTACTAGCGGGGCCAGCAATGAGCAGTTCTTC
cdr3_aa: CASSSGTSGASNEQFF
d_call: TRBD2
cdr3_length: 16
j_call: TRBJ2-1
v_call: TRBV6-5
clone_size: NA

cdr3_nt: TGTGCCAGCAGTCCGACGGCGGAAACCGGGGAGCTGTTTTTT
cdr3_aa: CASSPTAETGELFF
d_call: NA
cdr3_length: 14
j_call: TRBJ2-2
v_call: TRBV6-6
clone_size: once

cdr3_nt: TGTGCTAGCAGCTTGGGAGCGGGGGAGAATACCGGGGAGCTGTTTTTT
cdr3_aa: CASSLGAGENTGELFF
d_call: TRBD2
cdr3_length: 16
j_call: TRBJ2-2
v_call: TRBV7-7
clone_size: NA

cdr3_nt: TGTGCCAGCAGCCCGGGGCTAGCAGTCTGGACCCAGTACTTC
cdr3_aa: CASSPGLAVWTQYF
d_call: NA
cdr3_length: 14
j_call: TRBJ2-5
v_call: TRBV27
clone_size: NA

cdr3_nt: TGTGCCAGCAGCGGGGACAGTCCCGGGGAGCTGTTTTTT
cdr3_aa: CASSGDSPGELFF
d_call: TRBD1
cdr3_length: 13
j_call: TRBJ2-2
v_call: TRBV9
clone_size: NA

cdr3_nt: TGTGCCAGCAGGAGTTCCACAGATACGCAGTATTTT
cdr3_aa: CASRSSTDTQYF
d_call: NA
cdr3_length: 12
j_call: TRBJ2-3
v_call: TRBV13
clone_size: NA

cdr3_nt: TGTGCCAGCACTCCCGGGGCCAACACCGGGGAGCTGTTTTTT
cdr3_aa: CASTPGANTGELFF
d_call: NA
cdr3_length: 14
j_call: TRBJ2-2
v_call: TRBV5-4
clone_size: once

cdr3_nt: TGTGCCAGCAGCTTAGGTGGCGGGGCCGGAGAGACCCAGTACTTC
cdr3_aa: CASSLGGGAGETQYF
d_call: NA
cdr3_length: 15
j_call: TRBJ2-5
v_call: TRBV13
clone_size: NA

cdr3_nt: TGTGCCAGCAGCTCGGGACAGAGCTATGGCTACACCTTC
cdr3_aa: CASSSGQSYGYTF
d_call: TRBD1
cdr3_length: 13
j_call: TRBJ1-2
v_call: TRBV9
clone_size: NA

cdr3_nt: TGTGCCAGCAGTTTAACGGCACCGAACACCGGGGAGCTGTTTTTT
cdr3_aa: CASSLTAPNTGELFF
d_call: NA
cdr3_length: 15
j_call: TRBJ2-2
v_call: TRBV28
clone_size: NA

cdr3_nt: TGTGCCAGTAGTCCACGTCCCGGGACAGGGGAGAAGGAGGCCTACGAGCAGTACTTC
cdr3_aa: CASSPRPGTGEKEAYEQYF
d_call: TRBD1
cdr3_length: 19
j_call: TRBJ2-7
v_call: TRBV19
clone_size: NA

cdr3_nt: TGTGCCAGCAGCCACACAGCGGGGGGTACAGATACGCAGTATTTT
cdr3_aa: CASSHTAGGTDTQYF
d_call: NA
cdr3_length: 15
j_call: TRBJ2-3
v_call: TRBV21-1
clone_size: NA

cdr3_nt: TGTGCCATCAGTGATCGGGGTTCTGGAAACACCATATATTTT
cdr3_aa: CAISDRGSGNTIYF
d_call: NA
cdr3_length: 14
j_call: TRBJ1-3
v_call: TRBV10-3
clone_size: NA

cdr3_nt: TGTGCCAGTAGTGTACTTTTGGCCGGCAATCAGCCCCAGCATTTT
cdr3_aa: CASSVLLAGNQPQHF
d_call: NA
cdr3_length: 15
j_call: TRBJ1-5
v_call: TRBV19
clone_size: NA

cdr3_nt: TGTGCCAGCAGCTACTGGTCGGCGGACAGGGTGAATGAGCAGTTCTTC
cdr3_aa: CASSYWSADRVNEQFF
d_call: TRBD1
cdr3_length: 16
j_call: TRBJ2-1
v_call: TRBV7-9
clone_size: NA

cdr3_nt: TGTGCCAGCAGCTTGAGCGGAGTTAGCGGGGGGGCCCAGGACGGGGAGCTGTTTTTT
cdr3_aa: CASSLSGVSGGAQDGELFF
d_call: TRBD2
cdr3_length: 19
j_call: TRBJ2-2
v_call: TRBV5-4
clone_size: NA

cdr3_nt: TGTGCCAGTAGTATTAAGGGGGCGGAGATCCAGCATTTT
cdr3_aa: CASSIKGAEIQHF
d_call: TRBD1
cdr3_length: 13
j_call: TRBJ1-5
v_call: TRBV19
clone_size: NA

cdr3_nt: TGCAGCGTTGCTGACAGAAGCGTGAACACTGAAGCTTTCTTT
cdr3_aa: CSVADRSVNTEAFF
d_call: NA
cdr3_length: 14
j_call: TRBJ1-1
v_call: TRBV29-1
clone_size: NA

cdr3_nt: TGTGCCAGCAGCCCCGACAGGGAGTATGGCTACACCTTC
cdr3_aa: CASSPDREYGYTF
d_call: TRBD1
cdr3_length: 13
j_call: TRBJ1-2
v_call: TRBV14
clone_size: few

cdr3_nt: TGTGCCAGCAGTTACGGGGGTTCCCAAATGGGTGAGCAGTTCTTC
cdr3_aa: CASSYGGSQMGEQFF
d_call: NA
cdr3_length: 15
j_call: TRBJ2-1
v_call: TRBV6-5
clone_size: NA

cdr3_nt: TGTGCCAGCAATCGGCATAGCACAGATACGCAGTATTTT
cdr3_aa: CASNRHSTDTQYF
d_call: NA
cdr3_length: 13
j_call: TRBJ2-3
v_call: TRBV27
clone_size: NA

cdr3_nt: TGCGCCAGCAGTGGAAAACAGGGACACACCGGGGAGCTGTTTTTT
cdr3_aa: CASSGKQGHTGELFF
d_call: NA
cdr3_length: 15
j_call: TRBJ2-2
v_call: TRBV10-2
clone_size: NA

cdr3_nt: TGTGCCAGCAAGGGGATGAACACTGAAGCTTTCTTT
cdr3_aa: CASKGMNTEAFF
d_call: NA
cdr3_length: 12
j_call: TRBJ1-1
v_call: TRBV13
clone_size: once

cdr3_nt: TGCGCCAGCAGCTTGGGCGGGGTCCAAGAGACCCAGTACTTC
cdr3_aa: CASSLGGVQETQYF
d_call: NA
cdr3_length: 14
j_call: TRBJ2-5
v_call: TRBV5-1
clone_size: once

cdr3_nt: TGTGCCAGCAGTACAGGGACCGGGGAGCTGTTTTTT
cdr3_aa: CASSTGTGELFF
d_call: NA
cdr3_length: 12
j_call: TRBJ2-2
v_call: TRBV11-2
clone_size: few

cdr3_nt: TGTGCCAGCAGTTTCGGAGGGGGGGCCCGGGAGACCCAGTACTTC
cdr3_aa: CASSFGGGARETQYF
d_call: NA
cdr3_length: 15
j_call: TRBJ2-5
v_call: TRBV27
clone_size: NA

cdr3_nt: TGTGCCAGCAATTGGGGCCCGACTAACACTGAAGCTTTCTTT
cdr3_aa: CASNWGPTNTEAFF
d_call: NA
cdr3_length: 14
j_call: TRBJ1-1
v_call: TRBV19
clone_size: NA

cdr3_nt: TGTGCCAGCAGCTTAGCCTCTCTGGATAAGGGGGCCTCCTACGAGCAGTACTTC
cdr3_aa: CASSLASLDKGASYEQYF
d_call: TRBD1
cdr3_length: 18
j_call: TRBJ2-7
v_call: TRBV11-2
clone_size: NA

cdr3_nt: TGCGCCAGCAGCCCCCGTCAGGGGCTCATTGAAGCTTTCTTT
cdr3_aa: CASSPRQGLIEAFF
d_call: NA
cdr3_length: 14
j_call: TRBJ1-1
v_call: TRBV4-1
clone_size: few

cdr3_nt: TGCGCCAGCCCCTGGGGCAGCGCCTACCTGAGCTCCTACAATGAGCAGTTCTTC
cdr3_aa: CASPWGSAYLSSYNEQFF
d_call: NA
cdr3_length: 18
j_call: TRBJ2-1
v_call: TRBV5-1
clone_size: NA

cdr3_nt: TGCGCCAGCAGCGAGGGGATACAGGGTGTCACTGAAGCTTTCTTT
cdr3_aa: CASSEGIQGVTEAFF
d_call: NA
cdr3_length: 15
j_call: TRBJ1-1
v_call: TRBV5-1
clone_size: NA

cdr3_nt: TGTGCCAGCAGCCCACGACAGGGGCCCACAGATACGCAGTATTTT
cdr3_aa: CASSPRQGPTDTQYF
d_call: TRBD1
cdr3_length: 15
j_call: TRBJ2-3
v_call: TRBV11-3
clone_size: NA

cdr3_nt: TGTGCCAGCAGCCCCGAGTGGGGGGCTGATGGCTACACCTTC
cdr3_aa: CASSPEWGADGYTF
d_call: NA
cdr3_length: 14
j_call: TRBJ1-2
v_call: TRBV6-5
clone_size: large

cdr3_nt: TGTGCCAGCAGCGTAGATGGGGTGCGGTCACCCCTCCACTTT
cdr3_aa: CASSVDGVRSPLHF
d_call: NA
cdr3_length: 14
j_call: TRBJ1-6
v_call: TRBV9
clone_size: few

cdr3_nt: TGTGCCATCAGTCCGGGACAGGGCGGTACTGAAGCTTTCTTT
cdr3_aa: CAISPGQGGTEAFF
d_call: TRBD1
cdr3_length: 14
j_call: TRBJ1-1
v_call: TRBV10-3
clone_size: NA